This is a list of T cell receptor beta chains from one sample in a study of cytomegalovirus exposure and HLA in healthy donors. Data came from immunoSEQ multiplex PCR; TCRdb stores just in-frame clones and leaves some out. The table shows 200,000 to 250,000 clones, with approximately 87% occurring only once. The sample comprised PBMCs. The source of these receptors is a man aged 18-30 years in good health and CMV-seronegative. The CDR3 runs from the conserved cysteine through the conserved F or W. The D gene is left open where the match is weak. Not all rows give a size; the values are once, few, many and, for expanded clones, a class.

v_gene	abundance	j_gene	d_gene	CDR3nt	CDR3aa
TRBV2	once	TRBJ1-6	.	TGTGCCAGCAGTGTGGGGGGCTCCTATAATTCACCCCTCCACTTT	CASSVGGSYNSPLHF
TRBV7-3	.	TRBJ2-1	TRBD1	TGTGCCAGCAGCCGAGCGGGACAGGGGCTCTTCTTC	CASSRAGQGLFF
TRBV29-1	.	TRBJ2-5	.	TGCAGCGTTGAAACCGGGGTCCAAGAGACCCAGTACTTC	CSVETGVQETQYF
TRBV20-1	.	TRBJ1-1	TRBD1	TGCAGTGCTTCTCGACAGGGGGCAGCTTTCTTT	CSASRQGAAFF
TRBV6-6	.	TRBJ2-5	TRBD2	TGTGCCAGCACCCCGACAGCGGGGAAAGAGACCCAGTACTTC	CASTPTAGKETQYF
TRBV2	.	TRBJ2-1	TRBD2	TGTGCCAGCAGGGAAACTAGCGGGGGGTACAATGAGCAGTTCTTC	CASRETSGGYNEQFF
TRBV9	.	TRBJ2-3	.	TGTGCCAGCAGCGTCAGCGGACGCACAGATACGCAGTATTTT	CASSVSGRTDTQYF
TRBV27	.	TRBJ2-7	TRBD1	TGTGCCAGCAGTCTACAGGGGGACGAGCAGTACTTC	CASSLQGDEQYF
TRBV27	.	TRBJ2-2	TRBD2	TGTGCCAGCAGTTTTCAGGGACTACCCGGGGAGCTGTTTTTT	CASSFQGLPGELFF
TRBV5-4	.	TRBJ1-5	.	TGTGCCAGCAGCGAACAGGGTGACAGTCAGCCCCAGCATTTT	CASSEQGDSQPQHF
TRBV2	.	TRBJ2-5	TRBD2	TGTGCCAGCAGAATAGCGGGAGTAGAGACCCAGTACTTC	CASRIAGVETQYF
TRBV7-2	.	TRBJ1-5	.	TGTGCCAGCAGCTTACAGGCCAATCAGCCCCAGCATTTT	CASSLQANQPQHF